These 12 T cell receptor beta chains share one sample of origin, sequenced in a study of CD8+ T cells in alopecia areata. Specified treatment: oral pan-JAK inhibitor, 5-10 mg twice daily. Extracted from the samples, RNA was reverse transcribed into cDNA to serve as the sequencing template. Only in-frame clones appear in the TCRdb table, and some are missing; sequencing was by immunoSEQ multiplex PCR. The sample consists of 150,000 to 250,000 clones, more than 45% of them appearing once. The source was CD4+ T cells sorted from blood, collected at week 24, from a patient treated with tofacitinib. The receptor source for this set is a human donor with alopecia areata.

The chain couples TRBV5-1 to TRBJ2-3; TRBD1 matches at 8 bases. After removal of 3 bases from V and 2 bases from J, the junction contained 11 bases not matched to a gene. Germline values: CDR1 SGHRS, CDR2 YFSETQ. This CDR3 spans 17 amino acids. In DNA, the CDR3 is TGCGCCAGCAGCTATCAAACCGGGACAGGAAACACAGATACGCAGTATTTT. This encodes CASSYQTGTGNTDTQYF.

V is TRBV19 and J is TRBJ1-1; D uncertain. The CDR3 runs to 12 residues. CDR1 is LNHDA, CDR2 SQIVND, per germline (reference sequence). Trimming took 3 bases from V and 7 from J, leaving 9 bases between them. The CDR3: CASSMRVNEAFF. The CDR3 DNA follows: TGTGCCAGTAGTATGCGGGTAAATGAAGCTTTCTTT.

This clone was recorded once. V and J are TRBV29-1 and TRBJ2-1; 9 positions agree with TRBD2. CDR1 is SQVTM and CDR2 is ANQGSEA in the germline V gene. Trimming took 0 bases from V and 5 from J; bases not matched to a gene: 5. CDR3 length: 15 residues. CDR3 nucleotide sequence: TGCAGCGTTGAAGATGCGAGACTAGCGGACAATGAGCAGTTCTTC. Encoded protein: CSVEDARLADNEQFF.

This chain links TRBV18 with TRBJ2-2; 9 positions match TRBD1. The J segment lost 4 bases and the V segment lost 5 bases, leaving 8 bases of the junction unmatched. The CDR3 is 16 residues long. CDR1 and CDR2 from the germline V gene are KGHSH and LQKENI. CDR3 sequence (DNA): TGTGCCAGCTCATTTGGACAGGGGCAAACCACCGGGGAGCTGTTTTTT. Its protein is CASSFGQGQTTGELFF. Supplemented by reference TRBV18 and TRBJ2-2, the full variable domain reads NAGVMQNPRHLVRRRGQEARLRCSPMKGHSHVYWYRQLPEEGLKFMVYLQKENIIDESGMPKERFSAEFPKEGPSILRIQQVVRGDSAAYFCASSFGQGQTTGELFFGEGSRLTVL.

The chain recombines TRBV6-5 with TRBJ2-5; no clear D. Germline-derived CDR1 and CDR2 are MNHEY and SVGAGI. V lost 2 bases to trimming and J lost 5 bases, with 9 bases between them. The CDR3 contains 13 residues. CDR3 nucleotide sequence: TGTGCCAGCAGTTACGCCGGCCTGGAGACCCAGTACTTC. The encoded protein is CASSYAGLETQYF.

In nucleotides, the CDR3 is TGCAGCGTCCTTCGACCCCATACGCAGTATTTT. This translates into CSVLRPHTQYF. The chain links TRBV29-1 to TRBJ2-3; the D is unclear. Germline CDR1 reads SQVTM; CDR2 reads ANQGSEA. The CDR3 length is 11 residues. Trimming removed 6 bases at V and 7 bases at J, with 11 bases between.

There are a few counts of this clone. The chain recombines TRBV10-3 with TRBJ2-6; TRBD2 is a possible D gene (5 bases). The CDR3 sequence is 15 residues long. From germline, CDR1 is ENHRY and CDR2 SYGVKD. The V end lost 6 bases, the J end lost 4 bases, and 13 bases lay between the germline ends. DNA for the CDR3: TGTGCCATCAGGAGGGCCCTGGACGGGGCCAACGTCCTGACTTTC. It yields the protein CAIRRALDGANVLTF.

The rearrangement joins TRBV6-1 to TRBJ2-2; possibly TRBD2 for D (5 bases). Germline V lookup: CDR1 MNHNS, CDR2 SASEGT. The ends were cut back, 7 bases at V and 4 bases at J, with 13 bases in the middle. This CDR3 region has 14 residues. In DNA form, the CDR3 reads TGTGCCAGCAAGGCCAGCCTAGCCACCGGGGAGCTGTTTTTT. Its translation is CASKASLATGELFF.

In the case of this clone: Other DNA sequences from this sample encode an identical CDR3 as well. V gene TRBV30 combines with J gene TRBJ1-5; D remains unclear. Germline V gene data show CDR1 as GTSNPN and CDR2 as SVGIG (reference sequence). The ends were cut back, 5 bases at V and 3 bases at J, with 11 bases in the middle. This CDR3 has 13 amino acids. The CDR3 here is CAWSVSSNQPQHF. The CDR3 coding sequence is TGTGCCTGGTCCGTGTCGTCCAATCAGCCCCAGCATTTT.

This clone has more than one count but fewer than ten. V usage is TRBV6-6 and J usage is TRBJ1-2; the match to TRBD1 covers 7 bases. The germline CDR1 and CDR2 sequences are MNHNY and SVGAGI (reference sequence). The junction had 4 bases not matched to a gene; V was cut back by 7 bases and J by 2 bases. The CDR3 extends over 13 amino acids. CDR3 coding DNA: TGTGCCAGCACAGACAGGGTCAACTATGGCTACACCTTC. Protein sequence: CASTDRVNYGYTF.

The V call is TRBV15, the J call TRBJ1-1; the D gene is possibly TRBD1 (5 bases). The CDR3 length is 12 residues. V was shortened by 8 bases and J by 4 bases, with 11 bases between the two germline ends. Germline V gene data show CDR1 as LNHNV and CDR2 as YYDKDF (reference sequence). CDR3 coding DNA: TGTGCCACCGGACATCGGAGCACTGAAGCTTTCTTT. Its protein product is CATGHRSTEAFF. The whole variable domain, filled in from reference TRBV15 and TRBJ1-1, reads DAMVIQNPRYQVTQFGKPVTLSCSQTLNHNVMYWYQQKSSQAPKLLFHYYDKDFNNEADTPDNFQSRRPNTSFCFLDIRSPGLGDTAMYLCATGHRSTEAFFGQGTRLTVV.

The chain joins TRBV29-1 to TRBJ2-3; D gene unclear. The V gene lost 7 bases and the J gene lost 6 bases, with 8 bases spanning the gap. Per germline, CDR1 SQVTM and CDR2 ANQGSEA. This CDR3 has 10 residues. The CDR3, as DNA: TGCAGCGGTGGGTCTGATACGCAGTATTTT. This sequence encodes CSGGSDTQYF.